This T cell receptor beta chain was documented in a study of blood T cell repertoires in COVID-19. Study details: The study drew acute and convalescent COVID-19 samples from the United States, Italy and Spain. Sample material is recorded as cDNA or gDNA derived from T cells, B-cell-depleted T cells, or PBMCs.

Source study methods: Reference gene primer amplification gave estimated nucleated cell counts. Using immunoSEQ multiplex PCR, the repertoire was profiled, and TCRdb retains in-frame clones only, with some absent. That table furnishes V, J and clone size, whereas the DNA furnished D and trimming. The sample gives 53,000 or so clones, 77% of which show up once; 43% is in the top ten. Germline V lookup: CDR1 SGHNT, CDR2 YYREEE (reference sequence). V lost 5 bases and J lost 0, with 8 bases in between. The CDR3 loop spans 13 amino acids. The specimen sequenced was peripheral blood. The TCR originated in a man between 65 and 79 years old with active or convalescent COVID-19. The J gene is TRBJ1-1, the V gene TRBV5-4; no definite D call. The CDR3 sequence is CASRATMNTEAFF. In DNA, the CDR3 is TGTGCCAGCAGGGCTACTATGAACACTGAAGCTTTCTTT.